The rows below give T cell receptor beta chains drawn from one sample of a study of T cells in Graves' hyperthyroidism and ophthalmopathy. TCRdb passed the multiplex PCR reads through MiXCR, listing each CDR3 protein once. This sample has 400,000 to 600,000 distinct CDR3 sequences, with around 21% found just once. Sequenced: blood. The receptors were sampled from a man aged 18 to 29 with Graves' hyperthyroidism. Both conserved end residues are part of each CDR3. A D gene is named only where the DNA matches it firmly. The size entry is marked missing in some rows and otherwise reads once, few, many or a size class.

d_gene: TRBD1; abundance: NA; j_gene: TRBJ2-5; v_gene: TRBV19; CDR3aa: CASSHTGGEETQYF; CDR3nt: TGTGCCAGTAGTCACACAGGGGGTGAAGAGACCCAGTACTTC
d_gene: NA; abundance: many; j_gene: TRBJ1-1; v_gene: TRBV12-3/TRBV12-4; CDR3aa: CASSLAIGAFF; CDR3nt: TGTGCCAGCAGTTTAGCGATCGGAGCTTTCTTT
d_gene: NA; abundance: many; j_gene: TRBJ1-5; v_gene: TRBV6-1; CDR3aa: CASSPTKTNQPQHF; CDR3nt: TGTGCCAGCAGCCCGACGAAAACCAATCAGCCCCAGCATTTT
d_gene: TRBD1; abundance: few; j_gene: TRBJ2-7; v_gene: TRBV14; CDR3aa: CASSPWTGGSSYEQYF; CDR3nt: TGTGCCAGCAGCCCTTGGACAGGGGGTAGCTCCTACGAGCAGTACTTC
d_gene: NA; abundance: many; j_gene: TRBJ2-7; v_gene: TRBV6-5; CDR3aa: CASSPTGLYDEQYF; CDR3nt: TGTGCCAGCAGTCCTACAGGGCTTTACGACGAGCAGTACTTC
d_gene: NA; abundance: many; j_gene: TRBJ1-2; v_gene: TRBV9; CDR3aa: CASSVVCELLINYGYTF; CDR3nt: TGTGCCAGCAGCGTAGTATGCGAGTTGCTTATTAACTATGGCTACACCTTC
d_gene: TRBD1; abundance: many; j_gene: TRBJ1-1; v_gene: TRBV9; CDR3aa: CASSTRTGVDTEAFF; CDR3nt: TGTGCCAGCAGCACACGGACAGGGGTGGACACTGAAGCTTTCTTT
d_gene: TRBD1; abundance: many; j_gene: TRBJ2-5; v_gene: TRBV7-9; CDR3aa: CASSLGRQGPETQYF; CDR3nt: TGTGCCAGCAGCTTAGGGAGACAGGGCCCAGAGACCCAGTACTTC
d_gene: TRBD2; abundance: once; j_gene: TRBJ2-7; v_gene: TRBV11-2; CDR3aa: CASSLEGLAGWIYEQYF; CDR3nt: TGTGCCAGCAGCTTGGAGGGACTAGCGGGATGGATATACGAGCAGTACTTC
d_gene: NA; abundance: few; j_gene: TRBJ1-1; v_gene: TRBV6-4; CDR3aa: CASRTSIQGSGTEAFF; CDR3nt: TGTGCCAGCAGAACTTCCATTCAGGGATCCGGGACTGAAGCTTTCTTT
d_gene: TRBD1; abundance: few; j_gene: TRBJ1-1; v_gene: TRBV7-9; CDR3aa: CASTTVGQVNTEAFF; CDR3nt: TGTGCCAGCACCACCGTCGGACAGGTGAACACTGAAGCTTTCTTT
d_gene: NA; abundance: many; j_gene: TRBJ1-1; v_gene: TRBV19; CDR3aa: CASRGAGTEAFF; CDR3nt: TGTGCCAGTAGGGGGGCAGGCACTGAAGCTTTCTTT
d_gene: TRBD1; abundance: many; j_gene: TRBJ2-7; v_gene: TRBV5-1; CDR3aa: CASTFEGTGDPEQYF; CDR3nt: TGCGCCAGCACCTTTGAGGGGACAGGGGACCCCGAGCAGTACTTC
d_gene: TRBD2; abundance: many; j_gene: TRBJ2-7; v_gene: TRBV6-1; CDR3aa: CASRTSGFEQYF; CDR3nt: TGTGCCAGCAGGACTAGCGGATTCGAGCAGTACTTC
d_gene: NA; abundance: many; j_gene: TRBJ1-2; v_gene: TRBV28; CDR3aa: CASSSRRQANYGYTF; CDR3nt: TGTGCCAGCAGCTCCCGGAGGCAGGCCAATTATGGCTACACCTTC
d_gene: TRBD1; abundance: NA; j_gene: TRBJ1-1; v_gene: TRBV9; CDR3aa: CASSVGRGGDRTEAFF; CDR3nt: TGTGCCAGCAGCGTAGGACGAGGGGGCGATCGGACTGAAGCTTTCTTT
d_gene: NA; abundance: few; j_gene: TRBJ1-2; v_gene: TRBV7-9; CDR3aa: CASSLALRGDYGYTF; CDR3nt: TGTGCCAGCAGCTTAGCGCTGAGGGGGGACTATGGCTACACCTTC
d_gene: NA; abundance: NA; j_gene: TRBJ1-2; v_gene: TRBV20-1; CDR3aa: CSDGPNREGNYGYTF; CDR3nt: TGCAGTGACGGGCCCAACAGGGAAGGGAACTATGGCTACACCTTC
d_gene: NA; abundance: many; j_gene: TRBJ2-7; v_gene: TRBV28; CDR3aa: CASSFLGREQYF; CDR3nt: TGTGCCAGCAGTTTCCTGGGGAGGGAGCAGTACTTC
d_gene: NA; abundance: few; j_gene: TRBJ1-1; v_gene: TRBV11-2; CDR3aa: CASSLEEAFEAFF; CDR3nt: TGTGCCAGCAGCTTAGAAGAGGCGTTTGAAGCTTTCTTT
d_gene: NA; abundance: many; j_gene: TRBJ1-1; v_gene: TRBV2; CDR3aa: CASNPTGLPRPTEAFF; CDR3nt: TGTGCCAGCAATCCTACGGGCCTCCCCCGGCCCACTGAAGCTTTCTTT
d_gene: NA; abundance: many; j_gene: TRBJ2-7; v_gene: TRBV2; CDR3aa: CASSVGQYSYEQYF; CDR3nt: TGTGCCAGCAGTGTTGGACAGTACTCCTACGAGCAGTACTTC
d_gene: NA; abundance: few; j_gene: TRBJ2-7; v_gene: TRBV12-5; CDR3aa: CASGLSRVDEQYF; CDR3nt: TGTGCTAGTGGTTTGTCCAGGGTCGACGAGCAGTACTTC
d_gene: TRBD1; abundance: NA; j_gene: TRBJ1-2; v_gene: TRBV15; CDR3aa: CATSPHKTGGYGYTF; CDR3nt: TGTGCCACTAGCCCGCATAAGACAGGGGGTTATGGCTACACCTTC